This entry is about one T cell receptor (beta chain). Profiling relied on immunoSEQ multiplex PCR, and the TCRdb table lists in-frame clones only, not all of them. This sample has about 70,000 clones, with 85% to 95% found just once. The entry originates in a study of T cell changes during pregnancy in multiple sclerosis. The CDR3 is made up of 12 amino acids. Germline loops: CDR1 MGHDK, CDR2 SYGVNS. V lost 5 bases and J lost 7, with 9 bases in between. The chain couples TRBV25-1 to TRBJ2-1, with D hard to call. This receptor was taken from a female donor with multiple sclerosis, enrolled in a pregnancy study. The sequencing used peripheral blood, collected in the third trimester of pregnancy. CDR3 coding DNA: TGTGCCAGCAGTTATTACTTAAATGAGCAGTTCTTC. This translates into CASSYYLNEQFF.